These 30 T cell receptor beta chains were all obtained from the same sample, sequenced in a study of vaccination and CD4 T cells after COVID-19. Treatment reported: roughly 10-day PBMC culture with coronavirus spike peptide pools or control peptides (ViraFEST assay). No antigen is known for these receptors. The Oncomine TCR Beta short-read assay sequenced DNA from cultured CD4+ T cells. TCRdb reprocessed the PCR reads with MiXCR, giving one entry per CDR3 protein. The table shows 10,000 to 15,000 distinct CDR3 sequences, with less than 70% occurring only once. Sequencing was carried out using CD4+ T cells from blood, cultured in vitro. These receptor sequences come from a human donor who had recovered from COVID-19.

The chain links TRBV11-3 to TRBJ2-5; TRBD2 matches 9 bases. The CDR3 is 15 amino acids. V was clipped by 1 base and J by 3 bases; unmatched bases: 3. Looked up from germline, CDR1 is SGHNT and CDR2 is YENEEA. The chain's CDR3 is CASSLGVAGEETQYF. CDR3 sequence (DNA): TGTGCCAGCAGCTTAGGAGTAGCGGGGGAAGAGACCCAGTACTTC.

This clonotype was observed a few times. The V and J genes are TRBV7-2 and TRBJ1-4; no reliable D call. This CDR3 comprises 15 residues. Germline V gene sequence: CDR1 SGHTA, CDR2 FQGNSA. Trimming took 5 bases from V and 7 from J, leaving 17 bases between them. The chain's CDR3 is CASSPGGSHGEKLFF. Here the CDR3 DNA reads TGTGCCAGCAGCCCCGGAGGGTCCCATGGTGAAAAACTGTTTTTT.

The chain combines TRBV11-2 with TRBJ2-7; D perhaps matches TRBD2 (6 bases). V was shortened by 5 bases and J by 7 bases, with 18 bases between the two germline ends. From germline, CDR1 is SGHAT and CDR2 FQNNGV. The length of the CDR3 is 14 residues. The CDR3 loop is CASSGSGLGMEQYF. The CDR3 bases are TGTGCCAGCAGCGGTTCGGGACTGGGAATGGAGCAGTACTTC.

Notes on this clonotype: This probably arose from a read error, given a far larger clone one base away. This chain connects TRBV24-1 to TRBJ2-7; D might be TRBD2 (7 bases). V gave up 8 bases and J gave up 12 bases, with 25 bases separating them. Germline V lookup: CDR1 KGHDR, CDR2 SFDVKD. The CDR3 spans 14 residues. Written as DNA, the CDR3 is TGTGCCACCAAGTCCAGCGGGGCAGGGGAGACCCGGTACTTC. Protein: CATKSSGAGETRYF.

The gene calls are TRBV12-3 or TRBV12-4 and TRBJ2-1; 10 nucleotides line up with TRBD2. The CDR3 has 18 amino acids. J lost 2 bases, V lost 5 bases, and 12 bases had no gene match. CDR3 loop: CASSPLLLAGSAYNEQFF. The CDR3 DNA is TGTGCCAGCAGTCCTCTCCTACTAGCGGGGTCGGCCTACAATGAGCAGTTCTTC.

This chain uses TRBV6-2 or TRBV6-3 with TRBJ1-2; TRBD1 is a possible D gene (6 bases). Germline CDR1 MNHEY, CDR2 SVGEGT. This CDR3 is 14 amino acids long. The V end lost 0 bases, the J end lost 8 bases, and 13 bases lay between the germline ends. CDR3 sequence: CASSYSMSGQGYTF. CDR3 DNA: TGTGCCAGCAGTTACTCGATGTCGGGACAAGGCTACACCTTC.

Note on this clonotype: The junction and the germline gene differ at one end; a read error may be behind it. This chain uses TRBV10-3 with TRBJ2-7; TRBD2 agrees at 7 bases. Germline-derived CDR1 and CDR2 are ENHRY and SYGVKD. The CDR3 totals 14 residues. CDR3 amino acids: CASSYGDGGGKQYF. CDR3 in DNA: TGTGCCAGCAGTTACGGCGACGGCGGGGGTAAGCAGTACTTC.

This clonotype was counted a few times. As DNA, the CDR3 is TGTGCCAGCAGCGCCGGACGGACCATCCAAGAGACCCAGTACTTC. This sequence encodes CASSAGRTIQETQYF. The chain joins TRBV2 to TRBJ2-5; D remains unclear. V dropped 6 bases and J dropped 1 base, with 15 bases sitting between them. The CDR3 extends over 15 amino acids. Germline lookup yields CDR1 SNHLY and CDR2 FYNNEI.

In its sample, this clonotype was seen a few times. This chain links TRBV7-9 with TRBJ2-1; 9 bases agree with TRBD1. The trim removed 2 bases at V and 7 bases at J, leaving 6 bases unmatched. CDR3 size: 15 residues. Germline values: CDR1 SEHNR, CDR2 FQNEAQ (reference sequence). The CDR3 protein is CASSLSGTGSNEQFF. The DNA of the CDR3 is TGTGCCAGCAGCTTATCCGGGACAGGGTCGAATGAGCAGTTCTTC. The full variable domain, its missing parts supplied by reference TRBV7-9 and TRBJ2-1, is DTGVSQNPRHKITKRGQNVTFRCDPISEHNRLYWYRQTLGQGPEFLTYFQNEAQLEKSRLLSDRFSAERPKGSFSTLEIQRTEQGDSAMYLCASSLSGTGSNEQFFGPGTRLTVL.

The V call is TRBV5-1, the J call TRBJ1-1, with 9 nucleotides matching TRBD1. The CDR3 has 16 residues. Germline-derived CDR1 and CDR2 are SGHRS and YFSETQ. The V and J ends lost 1 base and 4 bases, in that order; junction bases with no gene match: 8. The CDR3 sequence is CASSLNVGQGSTEAFF. CDR3 nucleotides: TGCGCCAGCAGCTTGAATGTGGGACAGGGTTCCACTGAAGCTTTCTTT.

V and J are TRBV20-1 and TRBJ2-1; 11 bases are a match to TRBD2. The CDR3 has 17 amino acids. Germline lookup yields CDR1 DFQATT and CDR2 SNEGSKA (reference sequence). The V gene end was trimmed by 1 base and the J gene end by 4 bases; junction bases not matched to a gene: 9. CDR3 nucleotides: TGCAGTGCTAGAGTCCGTCTAGCGGGGGGAAGATACAATGAGCAGTTCTTC. Protein product: CSARVRLAGGRYNEQFF.

This sequence joins TRBV9 and TRBJ1-2; the match to TRBD1 covers 8 bases. V was clipped by 4 bases and J by 2 bases; unmatched bases: 10. Germline CDR1 SGDLS, CDR2 YYNGEE. The CDR3 is 16 amino acids. The CDR3 spells CASSPRRQGANYGYTF. CDR3 sequence (DNA): TGTGCCAGCAGCCCCAGACGGCAGGGGGCAAACTATGGCTACACCTTC. Based on the CDR3 plus reference TRBV9 and TRBJ1-2, the full variable domain is DSGVTQTPKHLITATGQRVTLRCSPRSGDLSVYWYQQSLDQGLQFLIQYYNGEERAKGNILERFSAQQFPDLHSELNLSSLELGDSALYFCASSPRRQGANYGYTFGSGTRLTVV.

CDR3 region: CASSPDRGRNNGNTIYF. The CDR3 nucleotides read TGTGCCAGCAGCCCCGACAGGGGGAGGAACAATGGAAACACCATATATTTT. This chain uses TRBV7-2 with TRBJ1-3; 9 positions agree with TRBD1. Per the germline V gene, CDR1 is SGHTA and CDR2 is FQGNSA. V was clipped by 5 bases and J by 3 bases; unmatched bases: 11. The CDR3 has 17 amino acids.

The chain recombines TRBV14 with TRBJ1-1; no firm D call. The CDR3 totals 13 residues. Looked up from germline, CDR1 is SGHDN and CDR2 is FVKESK. V was pared by 4 bases and J by 6 bases, with 12 bases between. The CDR3 protein is CASSRQRMAEAFF. The DNA for the CDR3 is TGTGCCAGCAGCCGACAAAGGATGGCTGAAGCTTTCTTT. Full variable domain (rest looked up from reference TRBV14 and TRBJ1-1): EAGVTQFPSHSVIEKGQTVTLRCDPISGHDNLYWYRRVMGKEIKFLLHFVKESKQDESGMPNNRFLAERTGGTYSTLKVQPAELEDSGVYFCASSRQRMAEAFFGQGTRLTVV.

This clonotype was observed a few times. The chain uses TRBV6-1 and TRBJ1-2, with TRBD1 identical over 7 bases. V was clipped by 5 bases and J by 8 bases; unmatched bases: 11. Germline V gene lookup returns CDR1 MNHNS and CDR2 SASEGT. The CDR3 covers 14 residues. CDR3 bases: TGTGCCAGCAGTCCCCGACAGGGTCGTTTCGGCTACACCTTC. Translation gives CASSPRQGRFGYTF.

The CDR3 sequence: CASSLREEHQPQHF. In nucleotides, the CDR3 is TGTGCCAGCAGTTTAAGAGAGGAGCATCAGCCCCAGCATTTT. This rearrangement joins TRBV6-2 or TRBV6-3 to TRBJ1-5; D call uncertain. Trimming pared 4 bases from V and 5 bases from J, leaving 12 bases between. Germline CDR1 reads MNHEY; CDR2 reads SVGEGT. This CDR3 region has 14 residues.

CDR3 in amino acids: CASSRQIQGRTEAFF. CDR3 nucleotide sequence: TGTGCCAGCAGCCGCCAGATCCAGGGTCGCACTGAAGCTTTCTTT. This chain connects TRBV11-2 to TRBJ1-1; D is possibly TRBD1 (5 bases). The CDR3 sequence is 15 residues long. The ends were cut back, 5 bases at V and 4 bases at J, with 17 bases in the middle. The germline V gene has CDR1 SGHAT and CDR2 FQNNGV.

This rearrangement joins TRBV7-8 to TRBJ1-1; no clear D gene. CDR1 is SGHVS, CDR2 FQNEAQ, per germline. CDR3 length equals 13 residues. The V gene lost 5 bases and the J gene lost 1 base, with 8 bases spanning the gap. The CDR3 sequence is CASSQAENTEAFF. The CDR3 DNA sequence: TGTGCCAGCAGCCAGGCGGAGAACACTGAAGCTTTCTTT.

The chain recombines TRBV28 with TRBJ1-1; D unclear. The V end lost 7 bases, the J end lost 0 bases, and 9 bases lay between the germline ends. Germline CDR1 and CDR2: MDHEN and SYDVKM. The CDR3 totals 13 residues. The CDR3 DNA follows: TGTGCCAGCACCCTGCAATTGAACACTGAAGCTTTCTTT. Encoded protein: CASTLQLNTEAFF.

The chain has TRBV20-1 and TRBJ2-4; D possibly corresponds to TRBD2 (5 bases). The CDR3 sequence is 16 residues long. In germline, CDR1 is DFQATT, CDR2 SNEGSKA (reference sequence). Trimming took off 0 bases at V and 2 bases at J, with 14 bases between the two ends. DNA of the CDR3: TGCAGTGCTAGAGACCCACTACTAGGGCCCAAAAACATTCAGTACTTC. Translation gives CSARDPLLGPKNIQYF.

The chain links TRBV11-3 to TRBJ2-1; 11 bases map to TRBD2. The CDR3 spans 18 residues. Losses at the gene ends were 1 base for V and 4 bases for J; bases not matched to a gene: 9. Germline loops: CDR1 SGHNT, CDR2 YENEEA. CDR3 in DNA: TGTGCCAGCAGCTTAGGGCCCACTAGCGGGAGAAGGTACAATGAGCAGTTCTTC. Its protein product is CASSLGPTSGRRYNEQFF.

The V and J genes are TRBV5-8 and TRBJ2-7, with D unclear. Trimming shortened V by 4 bases and J by 2 bases, and 10 bases separated the two germline ends. The germline V gene encodes CDR1 SGHTS and CDR2 YDEGEE. This CDR3 has 13 amino acids. CDR3 DNA: TGTGCCAGCAGCCGTGACACTGCCTACGAGCAGTACTTC. This sequence encodes CASSRDTAYEQYF.

This clonotype was seen once. Written as DNA, the CDR3 is TGTGCCAGCGGAGCGGGGGGGAGCACAGATACGCAGTATTTT. Residues: CASGAGGSTDTQYF. The chain carries TRBV27 and TRBJ2-3, with 10 bases matching TRBD2. The CDR3 is 14 amino acids. Per the germline V gene, CDR1 is MNHEY and CDR2 is SMNVEV (reference sequence). The V gene end was trimmed by 8 bases and the J gene end by 0 bases; junction bases not matched to a gene: 2.

V and J are TRBV4-3 and TRBJ2-3, with D unclear. This CDR3 contains 14 residues. Trimming shortened V by 4 bases and J by 4 bases, and 12 bases separated the two germline ends. Germline loops: CDR1 LGHNA, CDR2 YSLEER. CDR3 in DNA: TGCGCCAGCAGCCCCCGTGGGGTTGCAGATACGCAGTATTTT. As protein: CASSPRGVADTQYF.

The rearrangement joins TRBV7-3 to TRBJ1-1; no reliable D call. The V end lost 2 bases, the J end lost 0 bases, and 4 bases lay between the germline ends. This CDR3 is 13 amino acids long. The V gene's germline CDR1 is SGHTA and CDR2 FQGTGA. CDR3 DNA: TGTGCCAGCAGCTTATCGCTGAACACTGAAGCTTTCTTT. Protein product: CASSLSLNTEAFF.

The rearrangement joins TRBV6-1 to TRBJ2-7; TRBD2 might be the D (6 bases). CDR1 and CDR2 from the germline V gene are MNHNS and SASEGT. V dropped 8 bases and J dropped 0 bases, with 14 bases sitting between them. This CDR3 has 14 amino acids. The CDR3: CASRRSGDSYEQYF. For the CDR3, the DNA is TGTGCCAGCCGCCGTTCGGGGGACTCCTACGAGCAGTACTTC.

This sequence joins TRBV7-9 and TRBJ2-5, with 7 positions matching TRBD2. Trimming at V came to 3 bases and at J to 2 bases, leaving 6 bases not matched to a gene. The CDR3 covers 15 residues. CDR1 and CDR2 from the germline V gene are SEHNR and FQNEAQ (reference sequence). The CDR3 loop reads CASSFPRGKQETQYF. The CDR3 nucleotides are TGTGCCAGCAGCTTCCCGCGGGGGAAACAAGAGACCCAGTACTTC.

V is TRBV7-8 and J is TRBJ2-3; 16 positions agree with TRBD2. Germline CDR1 is SGHVS and CDR2 is FQNEAQ. V lost 5 bases and J lost 2; bases outside the gene matches: 4. This CDR3 is built from 17 residues. CDR3 coding DNA: TGTGCCAGCAGCGCGGGACTAGCGGGAGGGCTCACAGATACGCAGTATTTT. Translated: CASSAGLAGGLTDTQYF.

V gene TRBV20-1 combines with J gene TRBJ1-5; D is undetermined. The CDR3 is made up of 13 amino acids. V was shortened by 3 bases and J by 0 bases, with 6 bases between the two germline ends. Germline lookup yields CDR1 DFQATT and CDR2 SNEGSKA (reference sequence). DNA for the CDR3: TGCAGTGCTAGGGGCAGTAGCAATCAGCCCCAGCATTTT. Its translation: CSARGSSNQPQHF.

This clonotype came up a few times. CDR3 region: CATSDLGVLTYLHQPQHF. The CDR3 nucleotides read TGTGCCACCAGTGATTTGGGGGTCCTCACTTACTTACATCAGCCCCAGCATTTT. This chain links TRBV24-1 with TRBJ1-5; D not certain. This CDR3 is 18 amino acids long. Germline V lookup: CDR1 KGHDR, CDR2 SFDVKD. The V gene lost 0 bases and the J gene lost 5 bases, with 19 bases spanning the gap.